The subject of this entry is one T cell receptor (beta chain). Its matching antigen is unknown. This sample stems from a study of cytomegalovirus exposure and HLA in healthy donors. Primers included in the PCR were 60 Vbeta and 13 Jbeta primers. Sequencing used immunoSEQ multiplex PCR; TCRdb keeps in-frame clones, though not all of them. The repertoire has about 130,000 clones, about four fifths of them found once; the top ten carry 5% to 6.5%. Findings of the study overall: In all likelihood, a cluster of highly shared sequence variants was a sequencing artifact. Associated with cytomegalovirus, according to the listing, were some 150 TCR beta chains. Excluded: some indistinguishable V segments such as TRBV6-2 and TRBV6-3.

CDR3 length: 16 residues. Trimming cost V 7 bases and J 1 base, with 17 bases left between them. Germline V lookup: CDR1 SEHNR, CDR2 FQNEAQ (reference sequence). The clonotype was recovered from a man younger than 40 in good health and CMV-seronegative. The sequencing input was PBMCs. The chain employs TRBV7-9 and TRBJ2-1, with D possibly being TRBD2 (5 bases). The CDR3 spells CASNVGSIVSYNEQFF. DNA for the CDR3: TGTGCCAGCAACGTAGGGAGTATAGTGTCCTACAATGAGCAGTTCTTC.